The source of this TCR beta chain is a study of shared T cell receptors in the human thymus. Using immunoSEQ multiplex PCR, the repertoire was profiled, and TCRdb retains in-frame clones only, with some absent. There are about 660,000 clones in the sample; 85% to 90% occur only once, and 0.0095% to 0.013% lies in the top ten. The same data also contributed to another study, on human thymus T cells. That source adds: Donation was from healthy Finnish infants who were having corrective surgery that addressed congenital heart defects. Resections from corrective heart surgery provided thymus tissue. Apparent bias marked the V and J gene usage of thymic and blood repertoires. Reports from related research described highly overlapping thymic repertoires among unrelated individuals.

Specimen: thymocytes. The source of this sequence is a boy under two years old with a congenital heart defect.

CDR3 loop: CALRKTVARWDEKLFF. The CDR3 nucleotides read TGTGCCTTGAGAAAGACAGTGGCCCGGTGGGATGAAAAACTGTTTTTT. The genes are TRBV30 and TRBJ1-4; weak D call: TRBD1 (5 bases). CDR3 length: 16 residues. Trimming took off 7 bases at V and 6 bases at J, with 24 bases between the two ends. Germline V gives CDR1 GTSNPN, CDR2 SVGIG (reference sequence).